The T cell receptor beta chain described here comes from a study of shared clonotypes between healthy human individuals. About the research overall: Donor ages ranged 18 to 49 years: a couple of women, a few men. The plates for each donor numbered three CD4 naive, three CD4 memory, two CD8 naive and one CD8 memory. Study findings and constraints: Inspection by rarefaction showed sorted-subset sequencing to be incomplete despite large depth.

About this clone itself: Its antigen is unidentified.

Using immunoSEQ multiplex PCR, the repertoire was profiled, and TCRdb retains in-frame clones only, with some absent. Counted here are about 2.4 million clones, under 95% occurring once; the ten biggest clones make up approximately 0.37%. The investigators split CD4+ cells into a CD45RA+ naive subset and a CD45RA-negative memory subset. CDR1 is LNHDA, CDR2 SQIVND, per germline (reference sequence). The CDR3 is 14 amino acids. The V and J ends lost 5 bases and 6 bases respectively, with 17 bases between them. The V gene is TRBV19, the J gene TRBJ2-7, with D perhaps TRBD1 (6 bases). This TCR was recovered from a man aged 18-30 years in good health. Some clones in this sample may be carry-over from other donors' samples. Source material: naive CD4+ T cells from PBMCs. Noted subset: CD45RA+ positively selected. The CDR3 sequence is CASSPQSPGVEQYF. The CDR3 DNA sequence: TGTGCCAGTAGTCCCCAATCGCCAGGGGTCGAGCAGTACTTC.